What follows is one TCR beta chain and its context. Its antigen is not identified. Cells designated naive CD8 were CD45RO-negative and were positively selected for CCR7, with terminally differentiated effector memory CD45RA+ cells excluded. The protocol was immunoSEQ multiplex PCR, while the TCRdb copy is restricted to in-frame clones and leaves out a portion. The sample has about 2.2 million clones; about 94% are singletons. CDR3 length: 13 residues. Trimming shortened V by 7 bases and J by 4 bases, and 14 bases separated the two germline ends. The V gene's germline CDR1 is SGHAT and CDR2 FQNNGV. The entry originates in a study of shared clonotypes between healthy human individuals. About the research overall: Donors were a couple of women and three men aged 18 to 49.

General observations from the study: Shared clonotypes across all four donors exceeded non-shared ones in generation probability.

This clonotype was obtained from a man aged 18-30 years in good health. Some clones in this sample may be carry-over from other donors' samples. J is TRBJ2-7 and V is TRBV11-2; D is undetermined. The source material was naive CD8+ T cells from PBMCs. CDR3 DNA: TGTGCCAGCACCCAAAGCCCCAATTACGAGCAGTACTTC. Its translation is CASTQSPNYEQYF.